One sample yielded the 20 T cell receptor beta chains listed below, sequenced in a study of CD8 T cells in ankylosing spondylitis. TCRdb reprocessed the 5' RACE reads with MiXCR, giving one entry per CDR3 protein. The sample lists hundreds of thousands of distinct CDR3 sequences; roughly 20% were seen once. The sample comprised blood, either unsorted or a sorted T cell fraction (not recorded which). These receptors were collected from a male donor with ankylosing spondylitis or in good health (not recorded which).

This clonotype was seen only a few times. This rearrangement joins TRBV12-3 or TRBV12-4 to TRBJ2-5, with D perhaps being TRBD1 or TRBD2 (5 bases each). V lost 6 bases to trimming and J lost 3 bases, with 14 bases between them. The CDR3 runs 14 residues. The CDR3 sequence is CASSYRDGKETQYF. The CDR3 DNA reads TGTGCCAGCAGCTATAGGGACGGTAAAGAGACCCAGTACTTC.

This clonotype was seen ten or more times. The CDR3 bases are TGCAGTGCTTCCCGGGGGATGGGGTACAATGAGCAGTTCTTC. It encodes CSASRGMGYNEQFF. V is TRBV20-1 and J is TRBJ2-1; tentatively, D is TRBD2 (6 bases). The CDR3 is 14 amino acids. Trimming took 5 bases from V and 4 from J, leaving 15 bases between them. Germline lookup yields CDR1 DFQATT and CDR2 SNEGSKA (reference sequence).

DNA of the CDR3: TGTGCCAGCAGATATCGTACGGGAGGGGCCACAGATACGCAGTATTTT. Residues: CASRYRTGGATDTQYF. The chain links TRBV27 to TRBJ2-3; 8 bases agree with TRBD2. CDR3 length: 16 amino acids. Trimming took 6 bases from V and 2 from J; bases not matched to a gene: 10. Germline-derived CDR1 and CDR2 are MNHEY and SMNVEV (reference sequence).

This clonotype was detected a few times. The chain recombines TRBV6-5 with TRBJ1-5; D is uncertain. The germline V gene has CDR1 MNHEY and CDR2 SVGAGI. V was trimmed by 0 bases and J by 6 bases, leaving 9 bases between them. This CDR3 region has 14 residues. DNA for the CDR3: TGTGCCAGCAGTTACTCTCGGGGTTCTCAGCCCCAGCATTTT. Translation gives CASSYSRGSQPQHF.

This clonotype was counted a few times. The rearrangement links TRBV24-1 to TRBJ2-3; either TRBD1 or TRBD2 may fit D (6 bases each). The CDR3 extends over 18 amino acids. The V end lost 5 bases, the J end lost 4 bases, and 24 bases lay between the germline ends. Germline V lookup: CDR1 KGHDR, CDR2 SFDVKD. CDR3 in amino acids: CATSAPRWGDKKPDTQYF. CDR3 sequence (DNA): TGTGCCACCAGTGCACCGCGCTGGGGGGACAAGAAGCCAGATACGCAGTATTTT.

This clonotype was counted only a few times. This chain links TRBV5-1 with TRBJ2-7; 14 bases map to TRBD2. J was trimmed by 3 bases and V by 4 bases; bases with no gene match: 3. The CDR3 extends over 15 amino acids. CDR1 is SGHRS, CDR2 YFSETQ, per germline. CDR3 DNA sequence: TGCGCCAGCAGCCAAGGGACTAGCGGGAGCTACGAGCAGTACGTC. This codes for CASSQGTSGSYEQYV.

This clonotype was seen only a few times. The DNA of the CDR3 is TGCAGTGCGACCGGGACAGGGTCGAACACCGGGGAGCTGTTTTTT. Protein sequence: CSATGTGSNTGELFF. The rearrangement joins TRBV20-1 to TRBJ2-2, with 9 bases aligning to TRBD1. CDR1 and CDR2 from the germline V gene are DFQATT and SNEGSKA (reference sequence). Trimming cost V 6 bases and J 0 bases; bases outside gene matches: 5. The CDR3 runs to 15 residues.

This clonotype turned up a few times. The chain couples TRBV20-1 to TRBJ2-3, with D hard to call. The CDR3 length is 13 residues. V gave up 6 bases and J gave up 4 bases, with 14 bases separating them. Germline V gene data show CDR1 as DFQATT and CDR2 as SNEGSKA (reference sequence). The CDR3 is CSAYSTGADTQYF. The CDR3 bases are TGCAGTGCCTACTCCACCGGAGCAGATACGCAGTATTTT.

The chain has TRBV7-2 and TRBJ2-2; 7 nucleotides line up with TRBD1. CDR1 is SGHTA and CDR2 is FQGNSA in the germline V gene. The CDR3 is 14 residues long. V lost 7 bases, J lost 1 base, and 3 bases stayed unmatched. The CDR3 region has the DNA TGTGCCAGCAAACAGGGGCGGAACACCGGGGAGCTGTTTTTT. This sequence encodes CASKQGRNTGELFF.

This clonotype was observed a handful of times. The chain recombines TRBV20-1 with TRBJ2-1; 7 positions match TRBD2. Germline CDR1 DFQATT, CDR2 SNEGSKA (reference sequence). J lost 0 bases, V lost 7 bases, and 6 bases had no gene match. The CDR3 runs to 14 residues. CDR3 region: CSGTGGYSYNEQFF. The CDR3 coding sequence is TGCAGTGGCACCGGGGGGTACTCCTACAATGAGCAGTTCTTC.

The gene calls are TRBV12-3 or TRBV12-4 and TRBJ1-2; the match to TRBD1 covers 10 bases. The CDR3 has 16 amino acids. The V segment lost 6 bases and the J segment 4 bases; nucleotides outside the gene matches: 11. The CDR3 sequence: CASSQATGGAIYGYTF. The CDR3 region has the DNA TGTGCCAGCAGCCAAGCGACAGGGGGCGCGATCTATGGCTACACCTTC.

The chain uses TRBV5-1 and TRBJ1-5; D call uncertain. Germline CDR1 is SGHRS and CDR2 is YFSETQ. CDR3 length: 15 residues. Between the trimmed V and J ends, which lost 6 bases and 5 bases, there was a span of 18 bases. The CDR3 sequence is CASTIRAPSDQPQHF. As DNA, the CDR3 is TGCGCCAGCACGATCCGGGCCCCCTCCGATCAGCCCCAGCATTTT.

The chain is built from TRBV20-1 and TRBJ2-4, with no clear D. The germline CDR1 and CDR2 sequences are DFQATT and SNEGSKA (reference sequence). Trimming took 1 base from V and 5 from J, leaving 12 bases between them. The CDR3 totals 14 residues. The CDR3 spells CSARARMDQNIQYF. CDR3 DNA: TGCAGTGCTAGAGCTAGAATGGATCAAAACATTCAGTACTTC.

This chain connects TRBV7-6 to TRBJ1-2, with D maybe TRBD1 (5 bases). CDR3 length equals 14 residues. Trimming cost V 1 base and J 7 bases, with 13 bases left between them. Per the germline V gene, CDR1 is SGHVS and CDR2 is FNYEAQ. The CDR3 is CASSLGAGDGGYTF. CDR3 bases: TGTGCCAGCAGCTTAGGGGCGGGGGATGGTGGCTACACCTTC.

This clonotype has at least ten counts. V gene TRBV5-6 combines with J gene TRBJ2-1; D is unresolved. The germline CDR1 and CDR2 sequences are SGHDT and YYEEEE. Trimming removed 0 bases at V and 5 bases at J, with 6 bases between. The CDR3 has 13 amino acids. CDR3 nucleotide sequence: TGTGCCAGCAGCTTGGGGGCCGACAATGAGCAGTTCTTC. Residues: CASSLGADNEQFF. Looking up the rest from reference TRBV5-6 and TRBJ2-1 gives the full variable domain: DAGVTQSPTHLIKTRGQQVTLRCSPKSGHDTVSWYQQALGQGPQFIFQYYEEEERQRGNFPDRFSGHQFPNYSSELNVNALLLGDSALYLCASSLGADNEQFFGPGTRLTVL.

This clonotype was seen a handful of times. The V gene is TRBV20-1, the J gene TRBJ2-2; no clear D gene. The V and J ends lost 6 bases and 3 bases respectively, with 8 bases between them. Germline V gene lookup returns CDR1 DFQATT and CDR2 SNEGSKA (reference sequence). The CDR3 contains 12 residues. The CDR3 DNA reads as TGCAGTGCCAATGAATACACCGGGGAGCTGTTTTTT. Translation gives CSANEYTGELFF.

In its sample, this clonotype was seen a few times. The J gene is TRBJ2-6, the V gene TRBV7-3; possibly TRBD2 for D (5 bases). The CDR3 sequence is 17 residues long. The V end lost 4 bases, the J end lost 0 bases, and 13 bases lay between the germline ends. Germline V gives CDR1 SGHTA, CDR2 FQGTGA. This CDR3 reads CASSSSGRSSGANVLTF. Here the CDR3 DNA reads TGTGCCAGCAGCTCCAGCGGACGGAGCTCTGGGGCCAACGTCCTGACTTTC.

This clonotype has more than one count but fewer than ten. The V gene is TRBV7-2, the J gene TRBJ1-2; 10 bases line up with TRBD1. Trimming at V came to 1 base and at J to 5 bases, leaving 10 bases not matched to a gene. This CDR3 region has 17 residues. From germline, CDR1 is SGHTA and CDR2 FQGNSA. The chain's CDR3 is CASSLVGTGAAEYGYTF. CDR3 nucleotide sequence: TGTGCCAGCAGCTTAGTGGGGACAGGGGCCGCGGAGTATGGCTACACCTTC.

V and J are TRBV15 and TRBJ2-2, with 9 bases that match TRBD1. The J segment lost 5 bases and the V segment lost 0 bases, leaving 10 bases of the junction unmatched. CDR1 and CDR2 from the germline V gene are LNHNV and YYDKDF (reference sequence). The CDR3 covers 18 residues. The CDR3 coding sequence is TGTGCCACCAGCAGAGAGATTAGGACGGGACAGGGAACCGGGGAGCTGTTTTTT. Translating gives CATSREIRTGQGTGELFF.

This clonotype came up a few times. The chain combines TRBV5-1 with TRBJ1-4, with D tentatively TRBD1 (5 bases). The CDR3 sequence is 15 residues long. Trimming removed 4 bases from V and 6 bases from J, with 16 bases in between. Germline CDR1 and CDR2: SGHRS and YFSETQ. Here the CDR3 DNA reads TGCGCCAGCAGCCGACTATGGGGGTCGGATGAAAAACTGTTTTTT. As protein: CASSRLWGSDEKLFF.